This record concerns one T cell receptor (beta chain) sequence. It has no known antigen specificity. No per-base quality is available; no much larger clone lies one base away. This entry is derived from a study of beta chain features in type 1 diabetes (dated by TCRdb to the late 2010s). Broadly, across the study: Mean age, gender distribution, total cell number and subset yield were not different between patients and healthy donors. Regulatory and stem cell-like memory subsets were obtained from only 8 patients and about eight healthy donors, while naive and central memory subsets were obtained from all 30 or so donors. In the study, TCRB repertoires of sorted circulating CD4+ T cell subsets from recently diagnosed type 1 diabetes patients were compared with those of matched healthy donors. Across all samples, around 99 million sorted cells were examined, and cell number per subset correlated strongly with RNA yield.

All of the isolated RNA was reverse transcribed with the High Capacity cDNA Reverse Transcription Kit, so expressed TCRB transcripts were sequenced. Deep immunoSEQ sequencing was performed on naive, central memory and regulatory T cell samples, with an average of about 3.57 million total reads per sample. Sorted cells were lysed in RLT buffer, and RNA was extracted using DNase-treated RNeasy Micro or Mini kits according to cell number. Each cell subset was processed on its own to prevent cross-contamination, while patient and healthy donor samples were processed together. The immunoSEQ multiplex PCR was used to amplify TCRB sequences from cDNA, generating 87-bp fragments that spanned the CDR3 region. Amplicons were sequenced on the Illumina HiSeq platform. The study's own analysis went as follows. PCR bias was corrected computationally using synthetic template baselines, and reads within Hamming distance 2 were collapsed, with unmergeable singletons discarded. Reads were aligned against IMGT to assign V, D and J genes, CDR3 length and insertions or deletions at six rearrangement sites. Within each subset, clonotype counts were normalized to the number of sorted cells before true diversity and Gini coefficients were calculated with the tcR R package. Repertoire sharing was quantified using the overlap coefficient calculated on TCRB nucleotide sequences. As a proxy for the pre-selection repertoire, out-of-frame TCRB sequences from naive cells were analyzed. The table was pulled from immuneACCESS by TCRdb, which kept in-frame rearrangements only. Such tables lose some clones; where checked, under half of the loss comes from unresolved V genes, and the rest has no known cause. V, J and clone size are those of that table, while D and trimming were read from the DNA. In all, the sample holds about 620,000 clones, and about 16% of those were seen once. 0.093% of the sample lies in the top ten.

Here is what the overall study found, with its caveats: Because the HLA sub-analyses included only small numbers of individuals, any influence of HLA type on TCRB rearrangement was left unresolved. Because cDNA was sequenced instead of genomic DNA, highly expressing activated cells could be over-represented, though the groups showed no difference in activation or CD3 levels. Naive, central memory and regulatory TCRB repertoires appeared to be more alike among patients than among healthy donors. In all four CD4+ subsets, TCRB CDR3 length was moderately but significantly shorter in type 1 diabetes patients. Patients with type 1 diabetes made fewer insertions and deleted more nucleotides at VDJ recombination sites, implying thymic rearrangement abnormalities. Shorter templates might have been favored by PCR, but patient and control samples were amplified and corrected together, so both groups would have been affected equally by any skew.

From each donor, a single peripheral blood sample of about 110 mL on average was drawn into heparinised tubes. Using a panel that included CD45RO, CCR7, CD25, CD127, CD95 and CD27, naive, central memory, regulatory and stem cell-like memory CD4+ T cells were sorted on a BD FACSAria II. All sorted populations exceeded 98% purity. Right away, PBMCs were isolated by Lymphoprep density gradient centrifugation and were stained directly, with no culture step. So that batch effects would be minimized, each experiment stained and sorted samples in pairs, pairing one healthy donor with one patient. The CDR3 numbers 18 residues from cysteine through phenylalanine. Left in the record is the CDR3 DNA by itself, 54 bases read in frame from the first base. V is pared back by 5 bases and J by 6 bases, with 25 bases lying between the germline termini. CDR1 and CDR2 are drawn from the germline V gene: SGHTA, FQGTGA.

The chain is made from TRBV7-3 and TRBJ2-2; the D gene is perhaps TRBD1, from 5 matching bases. Sequencing was done on a sample of naive CD4+ T cells from blood. The cell subset or site tag for this specimen amounts to: true naive CD4+ T cells. The receptor's source is a man between 18 and 35 years old in good health. The CDR3 region has the sequence CASSPAGLGRVMAGELFF. The nucleotide sequence reads TGTGCCAGCAGCCCGGCCGGATTGGGCAGGGTGATGGCCGGGGAGCTGTTTTTT.